This entry lists 28 T cell receptor beta chains sequenced from one sample in a study of technical replicates of blood from several donors. TCRdb's copy holds only in-frame clones and misses some; the assay was immunoSEQ multiplex PCR. The table lists 70,000 to 85,000 clones, about 97% of them singletons, with over 0.15% in the top ten. The material sequenced was T cells isolated from PBMCs. The receptor source for this set is a human donor in good health.

V gene TRBV19 combines with J gene TRBJ2-7; 8 bases are a match to TRBD1. Germline V gene data show CDR1 as LNHDA and CDR2 as SQIVND (reference sequence). This CDR3 comprises 16 residues. Trimming took 4 bases from V and 4 from J; bases not matched to a gene: 12. The CDR3 DNA reads as TGTGCCAGTAGTACCTCAGGACAGGGCCTTTATTACGAGCAGTACTTC. Protein: CASSTSGQGLYYEQYF.

The V call is TRBV2, the J call TRBJ2-1; a weak D match, TRBD1 (5 bases). V was pared by 2 bases and J by 7 bases, with 18 bases between. CDR3 length equals 16 residues. CDR1 is SNHLY and CDR2 is FYNNEI in the germline V gene. The CDR3 bases are TGTGCCAGCAGTGAATTAATGGCAGCAGGGCGGAATGAGCAGTTCTTC. This translates into CASSELMAAGRNEQFF.

The chain has TRBV25-1 and TRBJ1-1, with TRBD1 as a possible D gene (6 bases). The V end was cut by 8 bases, the J end by 0 bases, with 10 bases between. Per germline, CDR1 MGHDK and CDR2 SYGVNS. The CDR3 length is 13 residues. The CDR3 DNA sequence: TGTGCCAGCCAGGACAGTTTGAACACTGAAGCTTTCTTT. Amino acids: CASQDSLNTEAFF.

This chain connects TRBV11-3 to TRBJ2-5; 10 bases match TRBD2. The CDR3 is 14 amino acids. In germline, CDR1 is SGHNT, CDR2 YENEEA. After removal of 4 bases from V and 3 bases from J, the junction contained 2 bases not matched to a gene. The CDR3, as DNA: TGTGCCAGCAGCTCGGGACTAGCGAAAGAGACCCAGTACTTC. Its translation: CASSSGLAKETQYF.

This chain joins TRBV2 and TRBJ1-2, with 10 nucleotides matching TRBD1. This CDR3 contains 13 residues. Losses at the gene ends were 6 bases for V and 8 bases for J; bases not matched to a gene: 6. The germline V gene encodes CDR1 SNHLY and CDR2 FYNNEI. The CDR3 nucleotides read TGTGCCAGCAGAGGGGACAGGGGTTTGGGCTACACCTTC. It encodes CASRGDRGLGYTF. The full variable domain, its missing parts supplied by reference TRBV2 and TRBJ1-2, is EPEVTQTPSHQVTQMGQEVILRCVPISNHLYFYWYRQILGQKVEFLVSFYNNEISEKSEIFDDQFSVERPDGSNFTLKIRSTKLEDSAMYFCASRGDRGLGYTFGSGTRLTVV.

V and J are TRBV9 and TRBJ2-2; 10 bases agree with TRBD2. The junction had 5 bases not matched to a gene; V was cut back by 0 bases and J by 3 bases. CDR1 and CDR2 from the germline V gene are SGDLS and YYNGEE. This CDR3 has 17 residues. CDR3 DNA sequence: TGTGCCAGCAGCGTAGTTAGCGGGAGGCCCGACACCGGGGAGCTGTTTTTT. Amino acids: CASSVVSGRPDTGELFF. Variable domain in full (rest from reference TRBV9 and TRBJ2-2): DSGVTQTPKHLITATGQRVTLRCSPRSGDLSVYWYQQSLDQGLQFLIQYYNGEERAKGNILERFSAQQFPDLHSELNLSSLELGDSALYFCASSVVSGRPDTGELFFGEGSRLTVL.

The J gene is TRBJ2-1, the V gene TRBV15, with 10 bases that match TRBD2. The CDR3 is 17 amino acids. The V gene's germline CDR1 is LNHNV and CDR2 YYDKDF (reference sequence). With V trimmed by 1 base and J by 16 bases, 19 bases remained unmatched. The DNA of the CDR3 is TGTGCCACCAGCAGAGCTCCAAATGGACTAGCGGCGGTCGTAGAATTCTTC. Protein product: CATSRAPNGLAAVVEFF.

The chain has TRBV4-1 and TRBJ2-6, with 9 positions matching TRBD1. Looked up from germline, CDR1 is MGHRA and CDR2 is YSYEKL. V shed 4 bases and J 4 bases; nucleotides not matched to a gene: 14. This CDR3 has 19 residues. Written as DNA, the CDR3 is TGCGCCAGCAGCCCGTTAATTGGACAGGGGACAGGGGGGGCCAACGTCCTGACTTTC. Translating gives CASSPLIGQGTGGANVLTF.

This clone was recorded only once. V and J are TRBV18 and TRBJ2-7, with a weak D call TRBD1 (6 bases). This CDR3 has 13 residues. Germline V gene sequence: CDR1 KGHSH, CDR2 LQKENI. Trimming cost V 2 bases and J 1 base, with 6 bases left between them. The chain's CDR3 is CASSPGTSYEQYF. In DNA form, the CDR3 reads TGTGCCAGCTCACCAGGGACATCCTACGAGCAGTACTTC.

The chain joins TRBV29-1 to TRBJ2-5; D is unresolved. Germline CDR1 reads SQVTM; CDR2 reads ANQGSEA. With 7 bases removed from V and 4 bases from J, the gap between germline ends came to 13 bases. The CDR3 has 12 amino acids. The CDR3 here is CSAAPEAETQYF. CDR3 DNA: TGCAGCGCTGCCCCAGAGGCAGAGACCCAGTACTTC.

V usage is TRBV2 and J usage is TRBJ2-3; 9 bases map to TRBD2. V trimming: 6 bases; J trimming: 0 bases; junction bases outside the gene matches: 19. The CDR3 covers 20 residues. Germline V gene data show CDR1 as SNHLY and CDR2 as FYNNEI. In DNA, the CDR3 is TGTGCCAGCAGCCGATCTAGCGGGATGATATTACGAGCTAGCACAGATACGCAGTATTTT. Encoded protein: CASSRSSGMILRASTDTQYF.

The V gene is TRBV19, the J gene TRBJ1-1; D possibly corresponds to TRBD1 (5 bases). The CDR3 contains 14 residues. V was cut by 8 bases and J by 2 bases, with 15 bases left in between. Germline lookup yields CDR1 LNHDA and CDR2 SQIVND (reference sequence). CDR3 nucleotide sequence: TGTGCCAGTCGGGGGGGGGAGGTTAACACTGAAGCTTTCTTT. This translates into CASRGGEVNTEAFF.

The chain is built from TRBV7-9 and TRBJ2-7, with a possible D match to TRBD1 (6 bases). V lost 0 bases to trimming and J lost 9 bases, with 6 bases between them. There are 11 residues in the CDR3. Germline V CDR1 and CDR2: SEHNR, FQNEAQ (reference sequence). The CDR3 here is CASSLATGQYF. Here the CDR3 DNA reads TGTGCCAGCAGCTTAGCGACAGGGCAGTACTTC.

The rearrangement joins TRBV6-6 to TRBJ2-1; D possibly corresponds to TRBD1 (6 bases). The CDR3 contains 12 residues. Germline CDR1 reads MNHNY; CDR2 reads SVGAGI (reference sequence). Trimming took off 6 bases at V and 10 bases at J, with 13 bases between the two ends. As DNA, the CDR3 is TGTGCCAGCAGGAAACAGGGCGACGAGCAGTTCTTC. It codes for CASRKQGDEQFF.

J is TRBJ2-2 and V is TRBV6-1; D is undetermined. The CDR3 is 15 residues long. V was pared by 3 bases and J by 0 bases, with 8 bases between. The germline gives CDR1 MNHNS, CDR2 SASEGT. This chain's CDR3 is CASSEGPTNTGELFF. The CDR3 nucleotides read TGTGCCAGCAGTGAGGGCCCGACGAACACCGGGGAGCTGTTTTTT.

V gene TRBV19 combines with J gene TRBJ2-1; 12 bases match TRBD2. Germline V CDR1 and CDR2: LNHDA, SQIVND (reference sequence). Trimming at V came to 9 bases and at J to 7 bases, leaving 4 bases not matched to a gene. The length of the CDR3 is 13 residues. The CDR3 sequence is CASRTSGVNEQFF. CDR3 bases: TGTGCCAGCCGGACTAGCGGGGTGAATGAGCAGTTCTTC.

This chain links TRBV30 with TRBJ1-1; D perhaps matches TRBD1 (6 bases). The germline V gene encodes CDR1 GTSNPN and CDR2 SVGIG (reference sequence). The CDR3 is made up of 17 amino acids. Trimming took off 3 bases at V and 1 base at J, with 21 bases between the two ends. The CDR3 is CAWSPSVRGFSNTEAFF. In DNA form, the CDR3 reads TGTGCCTGGAGCCCTAGTGTCAGGGGCTTTTCGAACACTGAAGCTTTCTTT.

Worth noting for this clone: Other DNA variants within this sample encode the same CDR3. The CDR3 DNA sequence: TGTGCCAGCAGGGACGGGGGGAGTCAAAACATTCAGTACTTC. The encoded protein is CASRDGGSQNIQYF. The V call is TRBV6-5, the J call TRBJ2-4, with 7 bases matching TRBD2. The germline V gene has CDR1 MNHEY and CDR2 SVGAGI. The CDR3 sequence is 14 residues long. The trim removed 6 bases at V and 5 bases at J, leaving 7 bases unmatched.

This clone was seen just once. The rearrangement links TRBV18 to TRBJ1-1, with 8 bases that match TRBD1. The CDR3 extends over 16 amino acids. With 0 bases clipped from V and 4 bases from J, the junction kept 7 bases outside the gene matches. Germline lookup yields CDR1 KGHSH and CDR2 LQKENI. The CDR3 spells CASSPPSPGTGTEAFF. The CDR3 DNA reads TGTGCCAGCTCACCACCTTCCCCCGGGACAGGCACTGAAGCTTTCTTT.

The chain links TRBV27 to TRBJ2-1, with 13 bases aligning to TRBD2. The germline CDR1 and CDR2 sequences are MNHEY and SMNVEV (reference sequence). The CDR3 covers 16 residues. J lost 5 bases, V lost 2 bases, and 3 bases had no gene match. The CDR3 spells CASSLTGLAGDNEQFF. As DNA, the CDR3 is TGTGCCAGCAGTTTAACAGGACTAGCGGGGGACAATGAGCAGTTCTTC.

J is TRBJ2-7 and V is TRBV4-2; the D gene is possibly TRBD2 (5 bases). V lost 1 base, J lost 3 bases, and 10 bases lay in between. The CDR3 covers 14 residues. Looked up from germline, CDR1 is LGHNA and CDR2 is YNFKEQ. DNA of the CDR3: TGTGCCAGCAGCCAAGGGACGGGAAACTACGAGCAGTACTTC. Protein: CASSQGTGNYEQYF.

This chain joins TRBV28 and TRBJ2-7; the D gene is possibly TRBD2 (5 bases). V was clipped by 6 bases and J by 0 bases, with 9 bases between them. The CDR3 loop spans 13 amino acids. From germline, CDR1 is MDHEN and CDR2 SYDVKM. CDR3 sequence reads: CASRPGISYEQYF. The CDR3 nucleotides are TGTGCCAGCAGACCCGGGATCTCCTACGAGCAGTACTTC.

The chain has TRBV4-1 and TRBJ2-1; D might be TRBD2 (5 bases). This CDR3 region has 15 residues. From germline, CDR1 is MGHRA and CDR2 YSYEKL. V shed 0 bases and J shed 6 bases, with 12 bases lying between them. As DNA, the CDR3 is TGCGCCAGCAGCCAAGATGGCGGAGGAGCCAATGAGCAGTTCTTC. Protein: CASSQDGGGANEQFF.

In the case of this clone: Other DNA variants within this sample encode the same CDR3. The chain is built from TRBV5-4 and TRBJ2-3, with TRBD2 identical over 11 bases. CDR3 length equals 15 residues. Germline assignment: CDR1 SGHNT and CDR2 YYREEE (reference sequence). Trimming removed 0 bases from V and 6 bases from J; junction bases left unmatched: 3. The CDR3: CASSLGLAGTDTQYF. CDR3 DNA sequence: TGTGCCAGCAGCTTGGGACTAGCGGGGACGGATACGCAGTATTTT.

This clone was seen only once. The chain carries TRBV28 and TRBJ2-7; TRBD2 matches 12 bases. J lost 6 bases, V lost 6 bases, and 9 bases had no gene match. Germline CDR1 and CDR2: MDHEN and SYDVKM. The CDR3 is made up of 15 amino acids. The CDR3 is CASRRLAGVNPEQYF. The CDR3 nucleotides read TGTGCCAGCAGGCGACTAGCGGGAGTGAACCCCGAGCAGTACTTC.

This clone was seen a handful of times. The chain joins TRBV6-5 to TRBJ2-7; maybe TRBD2 (5 bases). V dropped 10 bases and J dropped 0 bases, with 10 bases sitting between them. Germline CDR1 reads MNHEY; CDR2 reads SVGAGI. CDR3 length equals 12 residues. The CDR3 sequence: CATSGSSYEQYF. The CDR3 DNA sequence: TGTGCCACCTCGGGGAGCTCCTACGAGCAGTACTTC.

This clone was counted between two and nine times. The genes are TRBV6-5 and TRBJ1-6; 7 positions agree with TRBD1. The length of the CDR3 is 15 residues. V lost 3 bases, J lost 6 bases, and 5 bases stayed unmatched. Germline assignment: CDR1 MNHEY and CDR2 SVGAGI. This CDR3 is CASSYRAGGNSPLHF. CDR3 coding DNA: TGTGCCAGCAGTTATAGGGCAGGGGGTAATTCACCCCTCCACTTT.

This clone was found once. The V call is TRBV10-2, the J call TRBJ1-1, with D possibly TRBD1 on 6 matching bases. Germline-derived CDR1 and CDR2 are WSHSY and SAAADI. CDR3 length: 11 residues. V was cut by 2 bases and J by 8 bases, with 6 bases left in between. In nucleotides, the CDR3 is TGCGCCAGCAGTGAGGACAGGGAAGCTTTCTTT. It yields the protein CASSEDREAFF.